Each of the 6 T cell receptor beta chains below was sequenced from the same sample in a study of patients and donors after allogeneic stem cell transplantation. TCRdb processed the RT-PCR reads anew with MiXCR; each CDR3 protein has one entry. Of about 200,000 distinct CDR3 sequences in the sample, around 41% were seen once. Sequencing input: blood, either unsorted or a sorted T cell fraction (not recorded which). Receptor source: a human donor who was either an allogeneic HSCT recipient or a stem cell or donor lymphocyte infusion donor (not recorded which). It is not recorded whose cells these are; they may come from a transplant donor.

The DNA for the CDR3 is TGCAGTGCTAGAGTTGGTAACAGGGGTGCCACTGAAGCTTTCTTT. This translates into CSARVGNRGATEAFF. The chain carries TRBV20-1 and TRBJ1-1, with TRBD1 identical over 7 bases. Per germline, CDR1 DFQATT and CDR2 SNEGSKA (reference sequence). The J segment lost 4 bases and the V segment lost 1 base, leaving 9 bases of the junction unmatched. There are 15 residues in the CDR3.

This clonotype was seen more than once but under ten times. This chain connects TRBV7-6 to TRBJ2-5; tentative D call: TRBD1 (5 bases). Germline assignment: CDR1 SGHVS and CDR2 FNYEAQ. The ends were cut back, 10 bases at V and 2 bases at J, with 23 bases in the middle. The CDR3 consists of 16 residues. This CDR3 is CAILLESHPGQETQYF. As DNA, the CDR3 is TGTGCCATCCTGCTTGAATCCCATCCAGGGCAAGAGACCCAGTACTTC.

The V call is TRBV20-1, the J call TRBJ1-2; TRBD1 agrees at 7 bases. The CDR3 is 13 amino acids. With V trimmed by 6 bases and J by 2 bases, 6 bases remained unmatched. CDR1 and CDR2 (germline): DFQATT, SNEGSKA (reference sequence). The CDR3 region is CSATRQGNYGYTF. The CDR3 region has the DNA TGCAGTGCCACCCGACAGGGAAACTATGGCTACACCTTC.

V usage is TRBV5-1 and J usage is TRBJ1-2; 9 bases line up with TRBD1. Trimming at V came to 0 bases and at J to 4 bases, leaving 4 bases not matched to a gene. The germline V gene has CDR1 SGHRS and CDR2 YFSETQ. The CDR3 consists of 15 residues. The CDR3 loop reads CASSLAGTGLYGYTF. The CDR3 bases are TGCGCCAGCAGCTTGGCCGGGACAGGGCTCTATGGCTACACCTTC.

This clonotype was found a few times. V gene TRBV4-1 combines with J gene TRBJ1-2; a weak D match, TRBD1 (5 bases). CDR1 is MGHRA, CDR2 YSYEKL, per germline. The CDR3 consists of 14 residues. V dropped 0 bases and J dropped 5 bases, with 10 bases sitting between them. The CDR3 spells CASSQDRVQYGYTF. The CDR3 nucleotides are TGCGCCAGCAGCCAAGACAGGGTTCAGTATGGCTACACCTTC.

The chain has TRBV6-5 and TRBJ1-6; TRBD1 matches at 8 bases. Germline V gene data show CDR1 as MNHEY and CDR2 as SVGAGI. The J segment lost 5 bases and the V segment lost 6 bases, leaving 6 bases of the junction unmatched. The CDR3 extends over 15 amino acids. The chain's CDR3 is CASSRSGGDNSPLHF. The CDR3 nucleotides are TGTGCCAGCAGCCGATCAGGGGGCGATAATTCACCCCTCCACTTT.